This T cell receptor beta chain was observed in a study of cytomegalovirus exposure and HLA in healthy donors. In germline, CDR1 is GTSNPN, CDR2 SVGIG (reference sequence). J was trimmed by 10 bases and V by 3 bases; bases with no gene match: 6. The CDR3 runs to 12 residues. Using immunoSEQ multiplex PCR, the repertoire was profiled, and TCRdb retains in-frame clones only, with some absent. The sample records about 240,000 clones, approximately 86% being singletons. The chain employs TRBV30 and TRBJ2-5, with 9 bases identical to TRBD2. The sequence derives from a woman younger than 45 in good health and CMV-seropositive. Sample: PBMCs. CDR3 in amino acids: CAWRSGTSLQYF. The CDR3 bases are TGTGCCTGGAGATCCGGGACTAGCCTCCAGTACTTC.